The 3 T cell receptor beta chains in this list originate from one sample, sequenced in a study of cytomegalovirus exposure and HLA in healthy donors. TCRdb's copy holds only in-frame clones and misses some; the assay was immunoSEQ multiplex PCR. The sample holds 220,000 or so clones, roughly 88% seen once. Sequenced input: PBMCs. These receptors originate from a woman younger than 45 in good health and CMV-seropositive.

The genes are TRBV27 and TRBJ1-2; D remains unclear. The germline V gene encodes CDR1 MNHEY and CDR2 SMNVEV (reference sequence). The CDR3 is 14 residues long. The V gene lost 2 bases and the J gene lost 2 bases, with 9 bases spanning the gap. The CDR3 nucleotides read TGTGCCAGCAGTTTAGGCAGGTTCAACTATGGCTACACCTTC. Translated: CASSLGRFNYGYTF.

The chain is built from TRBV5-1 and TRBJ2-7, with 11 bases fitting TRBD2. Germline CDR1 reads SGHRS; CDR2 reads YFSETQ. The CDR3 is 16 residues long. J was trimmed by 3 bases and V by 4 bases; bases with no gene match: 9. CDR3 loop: CASSASLAGGLYEQYF. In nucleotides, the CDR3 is TGCGCCAGCAGCGCCTCCCTAGCGGGAGGCCTCTACGAGCAGTACTTC.

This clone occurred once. The chain's CDR3 is CASSSDRDREAGANVLTF. The CDR3 DNA follows: TGTGCCAGCAGCTCCGATCGGGACCGCGAAGCCGGGGCCAACGTCCTGACTTTC. This chain joins TRBV13 and TRBJ2-6; TRBD1 or TRBD2 may be the D gene (5 bases each). This CDR3 region has 18 residues. CDR1 and CDR2 from the germline V gene are PRHDT and FYEKMQ (reference sequence). V was trimmed by 4 bases and J by 4 bases, leaving 20 bases between them.